The entry that follows covers one T cell receptor (beta chain) sequence. CDR1 is WSHSY and CDR2 is SAAADI in the germline V gene. The CDR3 runs to 15 residues. Trimming removed 5 bases from V and 4 bases from J; junction bases left unmatched: 7. Cohorts were determined from participant-reported clinical history. This sample is drawn from a study of blood T cell repertoires in COVID-19. Study-level background: Specimens from acute and convalescent COVID-19 originated in the United States, Italy and Spain.

Original methodology: Amplified reference gene primers provided the basis for estimating nucleated cell counts. Using immunoSEQ multiplex PCR, the repertoire was profiled, and TCRdb retains in-frame clones only, with some absent. That table supplies the V and J calls and clone size; D and trimming were determined from the DNA. This repertoire shows about 380,000 clones, 85% to 90% found once; its top ten account for more than 1%. The sample consisted of PBMCs or T cells enriched from blood (not recorded which). The clonotype comes from a woman between 18 and 29 years old who had recovered from COVID-19. This sequence joins TRBV10-2 and TRBJ2-3; TRBD1 matches at 9 bases. In DNA form, the CDR3 reads TGCGCCAGCAGTAGCACAGGGGGCGTAGCAGATACGCAGTATTTT. It specifies CASSSTGGVADTQYF.